What follows is one T cell receptor (beta chain) and its context. Antigen specificity is unknown. The germline V gene encodes CDR1 GTSNPN and CDR2 SVGIG (reference sequence). The CDR3 totals 16 residues. Germline trimming cut 0 bases from V and 6 bases from J; bases unmatched to any gene: 12. The data originate from a study of shared clonotypes between healthy human individuals. Authors' analysis steps: Filtering differed because ImmunoSEQ produced junction-only sequences that carried no quality scores. Assay: immunoSEQ multiplex PCR; the TCRdb copy retains only in-frame clones and omits some. Clone size and V and J calls were adopted from that table, with D and trimming inferred from the DNA. The table lists more than 2,000,000 clones, around nine tenths of them singletons. Study observations and caveats: Researchers sampled only blood; tissue repertoires likely differ. Some naive CD4 clonotypes, about 5.5%, turned up in common across a few donors.

Sequenced: naive CD4+ T cells sorted from blood. The sample's subset: CD45RA+ positively selected. The clonotype comes from a man aged 18 to 30 in good health. The genes are TRBV30 and TRBJ2-3; 7 nucleotides align to TRBD1. Written as DNA, the CDR3 is TGTGCCTGGAGTGTAATCTCGGCAGGGGGAGTGGATACGCAGTATTTT. It encodes CAWSVISAGGVDTQYF.